This is a list of T cell receptor beta chains from one sample in a study of beta chain features in type 1 diabetes. Data came from immunoSEQ multiplex PCR; TCRdb stores just in-frame clones and leaves some out. The sample carries 600,000 or so clones, approximately 13% recorded once. Sequencing was performed on naive CD4+ T cells from blood. These receptors all come from a man younger than 45 with type 1 diabetes. The CDR3 runs from the conserved cysteine through the conserved F or W. Each record gives: V gene, CDR3 protein.

>TRBV2
CASSFDGGNQPQHF
>TRBV29-1
CSVSRHLLNTEAFF
>TRBV29-1
CSGDRRDEQYF
>TRBV7-2
CASSLGPRGMSYEQYF
>TRBV2
CASSEALGAHEQYF
>TRBV28
CASSLQHGQGMHGKLFF
>TRBV6-5
CASSYSDPIRETQYF
>TRBV6-6
CASSYPGEGEKLFF
>TRBV2
CATGLSTNEKLFF
>TRBV9
CASSVGLAGGNQEGTQYF
>TRBV14
CASSDATGSSYEQYF
>TRBV2
CASSETGSPANYGYTF
>TRBV19
CASSILTATNSGYTF
>TRBV27
CASRQDRGMNTGELFF
>TRBV28
CASSLYRDRAYNEQFF
>TRBV28
CASSQAARFDMYF
>TRBV5-4
CASRVRQYSKANYGYTF
>TRBV7-2
CASTLVKGTGELFF
>TRBV14
CASSHDSPDTEAFF
>TRBV10-3
CAISDGEFYGYTF
>TRBV10-1
CASSPSGDEQFF
>TRBV19
CASSTGTEETQYF
>TRBV2
CASLGQGLSYEQYF
>TRBV6-1
CASSPSYEQYF
>TRBV4-3
CASSQDLRGAEAFF
>TRBV9
CASSQTLEWTGSTGNTIYF
>TRBV7-2
CASSLGQMSNQPQHF
>TRBV28
CASSSGTGIQETQYF
>TRBV11-2
CASSFHYEQYF
>TRBV7-8
CASSLGAWASEQFF
>TRBV14
CASSPAGGGTDTQYF
>TRBV29-1
CSVTGTSGADTQYF
>TRBV5-4
CASSLGQVKETQYF
>TRBV9
CASSPRDWGYEQYF
>TRBV6-6
CASSNQGPSDQPQHF
>TRBV7-3
CASSLGQSTDTQYF
>TRBV7-2
CASSLESLDTIYF
>TRBV27
CASSLRPTDTQYF
>TRBV10-3
CAISESTISNSPLHF
>TRBV7-2
CASSLDVAGNYNEQFF
>TRBV9
CASSVGLAGGTYQETQYF
>TRBV7-2
CASSLNRAGSNQPQHF
>TRBV9
CASSVAIGQNSPLHF
>TRBV10-3
CAISESPGGHTDTQYF
>TRBV4-3
CASSLLGGQDYGYTF
>TRBV7-9
CASSFTGQGTNEQFF